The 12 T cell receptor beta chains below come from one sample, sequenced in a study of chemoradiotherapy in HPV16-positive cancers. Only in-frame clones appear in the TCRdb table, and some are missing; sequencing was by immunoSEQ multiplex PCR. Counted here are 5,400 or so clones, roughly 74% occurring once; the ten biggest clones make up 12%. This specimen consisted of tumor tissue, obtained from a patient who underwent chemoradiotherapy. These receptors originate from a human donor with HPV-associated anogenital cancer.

DNA for the CDR3: TGTGCCAGTAGTTTCGCAGGGAGGGGAGAGACCCAGTACTTC. Amino acids: CASSFAGRGETQYF. This chain joins TRBV19 and TRBJ2-5, with 7 bases fitting TRBD2. The germline V gene encodes CDR1 LNHDA and CDR2 SQIVND (reference sequence). The CDR3 spans 14 residues. Trimming cost V 5 bases and J 4 bases; bases outside gene matches: 7.

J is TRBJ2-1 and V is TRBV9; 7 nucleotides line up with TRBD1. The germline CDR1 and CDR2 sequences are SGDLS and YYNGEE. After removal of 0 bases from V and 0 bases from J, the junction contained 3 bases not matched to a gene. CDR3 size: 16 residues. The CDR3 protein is CASSVDRDSSYNEQFF. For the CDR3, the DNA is TGTGCCAGCAGCGTAGACCGGGACAGCTCCTACAATGAGCAGTTCTTC.

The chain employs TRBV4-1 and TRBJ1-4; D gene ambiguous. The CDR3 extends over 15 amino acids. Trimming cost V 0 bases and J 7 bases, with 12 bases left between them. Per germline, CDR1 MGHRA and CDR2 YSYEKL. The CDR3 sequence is CASSQETPKGEKLFF. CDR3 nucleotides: TGCGCCAGCAGCCAAGAAACCCCAAAGGGTGAAAAACTGTTTTTT.

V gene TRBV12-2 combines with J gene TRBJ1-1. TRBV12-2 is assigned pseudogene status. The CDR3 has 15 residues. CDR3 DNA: TGTGCAAGTCGCTTAGCGCGGCAGATGAACACTGAAGCTTTCTTT. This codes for CASRLARQMNTEAFF.

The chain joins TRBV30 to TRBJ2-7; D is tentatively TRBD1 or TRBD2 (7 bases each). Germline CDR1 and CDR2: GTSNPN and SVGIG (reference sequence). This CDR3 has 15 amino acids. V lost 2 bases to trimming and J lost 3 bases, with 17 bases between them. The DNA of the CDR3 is TGTGCCTGGAGTCCAGGGGGAGGGGGCGTCTACGAGCAGTACTTC. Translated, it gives CAWSPGGGGVYEQYF.

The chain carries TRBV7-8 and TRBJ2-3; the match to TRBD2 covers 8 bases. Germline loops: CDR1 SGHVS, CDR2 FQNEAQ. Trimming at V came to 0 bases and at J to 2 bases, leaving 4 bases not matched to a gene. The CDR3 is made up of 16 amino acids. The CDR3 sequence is CASSLAGGGSTDTQYF. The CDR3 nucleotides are TGTGCCAGCAGCTTAGCTGGCGGGGGGTCCACAGATACGCAGTATTTT.

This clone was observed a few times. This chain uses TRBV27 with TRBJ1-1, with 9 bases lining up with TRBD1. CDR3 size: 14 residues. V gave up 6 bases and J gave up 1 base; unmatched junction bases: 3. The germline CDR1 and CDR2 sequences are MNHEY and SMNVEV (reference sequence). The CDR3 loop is CASRTGQGNTEAFF. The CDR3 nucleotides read TGTGCCAGCAGAACGGGACAGGGGAACACTGAAGCTTTCTTT.

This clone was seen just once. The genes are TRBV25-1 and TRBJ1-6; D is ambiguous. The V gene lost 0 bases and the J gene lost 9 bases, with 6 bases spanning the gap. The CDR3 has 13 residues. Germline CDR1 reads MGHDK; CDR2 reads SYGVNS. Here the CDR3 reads CASSEYVGSPLHF. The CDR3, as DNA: TGTGCCAGCAGTGAATATGTGGGTTCACCCCTCCACTTT.

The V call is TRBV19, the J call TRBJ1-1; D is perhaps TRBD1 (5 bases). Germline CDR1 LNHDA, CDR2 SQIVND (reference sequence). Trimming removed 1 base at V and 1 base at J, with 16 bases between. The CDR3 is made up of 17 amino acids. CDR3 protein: CASSIGGVRSGNTEAFF. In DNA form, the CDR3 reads TGTGCCAGTAGTATAGGGGGGGTCCGGAGCGGGAACACTGAAGCTTTCTTT.

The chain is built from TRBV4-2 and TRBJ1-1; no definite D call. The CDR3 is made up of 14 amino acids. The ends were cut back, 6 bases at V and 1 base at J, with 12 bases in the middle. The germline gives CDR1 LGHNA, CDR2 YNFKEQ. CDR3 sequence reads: CASRLTETNTEAFF. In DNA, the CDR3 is TGTGCCAGCAGGCTTACAGAAACGAACACTGAAGCTTTCTTT.

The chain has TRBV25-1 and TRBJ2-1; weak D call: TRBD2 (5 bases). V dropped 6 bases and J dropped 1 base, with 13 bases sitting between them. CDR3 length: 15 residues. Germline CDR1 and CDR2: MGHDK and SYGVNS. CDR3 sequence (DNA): TGTGCCAGCAGCACACCGGGATTATCCTACAATGAGCAGTTCTTC. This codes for CASSTPGLSYNEQFF.

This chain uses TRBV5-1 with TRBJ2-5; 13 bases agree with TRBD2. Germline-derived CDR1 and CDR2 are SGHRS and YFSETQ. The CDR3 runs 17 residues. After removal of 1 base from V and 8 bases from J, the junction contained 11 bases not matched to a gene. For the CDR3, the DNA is TGCGCCAGCAGCTTGTGGACTAGCGGGAGCCTCTTTCTCACCCAGTACTTC. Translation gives CASSLWTSGSLFLTQYF.